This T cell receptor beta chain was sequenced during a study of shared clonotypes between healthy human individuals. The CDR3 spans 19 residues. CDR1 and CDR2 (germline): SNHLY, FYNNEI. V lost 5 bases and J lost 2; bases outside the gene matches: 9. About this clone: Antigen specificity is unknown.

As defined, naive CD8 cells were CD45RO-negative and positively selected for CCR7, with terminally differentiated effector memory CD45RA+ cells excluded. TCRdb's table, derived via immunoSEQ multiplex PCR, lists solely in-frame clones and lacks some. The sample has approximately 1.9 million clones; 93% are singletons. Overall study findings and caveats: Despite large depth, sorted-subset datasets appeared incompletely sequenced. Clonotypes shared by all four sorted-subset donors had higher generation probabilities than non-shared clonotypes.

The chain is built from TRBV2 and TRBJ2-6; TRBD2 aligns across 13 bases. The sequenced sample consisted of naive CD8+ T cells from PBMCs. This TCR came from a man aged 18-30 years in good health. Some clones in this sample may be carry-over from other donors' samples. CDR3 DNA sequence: TGTGCCAGCAGTTCACGGACTAGCGGGAGTCCAACTGGGGCCAACGTCCTGACTTTC. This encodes CASSSRTSGSPTGANVLTF. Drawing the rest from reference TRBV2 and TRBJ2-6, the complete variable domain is EPEVTQTPSHQVTQMGQEVILRCVPISNHLYFYWYRQILGQKVEFLVSFYNNEISEKSEIFDDQFSVERPDGSNFTLKIRSTKLEDSAMYFCASSSRTSGSPTGANVLTFGAGSRLTVL.